Listed below are T cell receptor beta chains from one sample, sequenced in a study of T cells in localized non-small cell lung cancer. Generated by immunoSEQ multiplex PCR, the TCRdb table keeps only in-frame clones and is missing some. In the table there are tens of thousands of clones, over 80% of which are singletons. The source material was peripheral blood, sampled before any cancer treatment. These TCRs come from a female donor aged 60 or older with stage II squamous cell lung carcinoma. Each CDR3 is given with its conserved first and last residue. D genes are given only for firm matches. Clone size is shown for a subset of rows, as once, few, many or a class of expanded clone.

- | - | TRBJ1-1 | TRBV4-2 | TGTGCCAGCAGCTTGAGCGGGAACACTGAAGCTTTCTTT | CASSLSGNTEAFF
- | TRBD1 | TRBJ1-2 | TRBV7-9 | TGTGCCAGCAGCCCCCGGACAGGGCTTAACTATGGCTACACCTTC | CASSPRTGLNYGYTF
once | TRBD1 | TRBJ1-5 | TRBV6-1 | TGTGCCAGCAGCTTCACAGGGGTCAATCAGCCCCAGCATTTT | CASSFTGVNQPQHF
- | - | TRBJ1-2 | TRBV29-1 | TGCAGCGCCCTTCCCGGGGGTCACTATGGCTACACCTTC | CSALPGGHYGYTF
- | TRBD1 | TRBJ1-5 | TRBV10-1 | TGCGCCAGCAGCGTTTATGGGACAGATAATCAGCCCCAGCATTTT | CASSVYGTDNQPQHF
- | - | TRBJ1-1 | TRBV5-1 | TGCGCCAGCAGCTTGAACCATGGAACTGAAGCTTTCTTT | CASSLNHGTEAFF
- | - | TRBJ2-7 | TRBV5-1 | TGCGCCAGCAGACGCGACTCCTACGAGCAGTACTTC | CASRRDSYEQYF
- | - | TRBJ1-1 | TRBV19 | TGTGCCAGTACCCCCTGGGGGTCCACCAGTACTGAAGCTTTCTTT | CASTPWGSTSTEAFF
- | - | TRBJ1-4 | TRBV5-1 | TGCGCCAGCAGGCGGGACCGGGCGATCAATGAAAAACTGTTTTTT | CASRRDRAINEKLFF
- | - | TRBJ1-1 | TRBV5-1 | TGCGCCAGCAGGGCCGGGACAATGAACACTGAAGCTTTCTTT | CASRAGTMNTEAFF
- | TRBD2 | TRBJ2-1 | TRBV10-2 | TGCGCCAGCAGTGAGACTAGCGGGGACAATGAGCAGTTCTTC | CASSETSGDNEQFF
- | - | TRBJ1-5 | TRBV2 | TGTGCCAGCACCAGAGGGGGGATCAATCAGCCCCAGCATTTT | CASTRGGINQPQHF
- | - | TRBJ1-1 | TRBV7-3 | TGTGCCAGCAGCTCCGGGTCCGGCGGGAACACTGAAGCTTTCTTT | CASSSGSGGNTEAFF
- | TRBD1 | TRBJ1-3 | TRBV7-3 | TGTGCCAGCAGCGACACCCCCGGGACAGCACCCTCTGGAAACACCATATATTTT | CASSDTPGTAPSGNTIYF
- | - | TRBJ2-3 | TRBV5-1 | TGCGCCACCCAGGGGACAGATACGCAGTATTTT | CATQGTDTQYF
- | - | TRBJ1-3 | TRBV9 | TGTGCCAGCAGCGTAGCTCTCCTCTCTGGAAACACCATATATTTT | CASSVALLSGNTIYF
- | - | TRBJ2-7 | TRBV6-5 | TGTGCCAGCAGCCCCCAAAACGGCCCCTACGAGCAGTACTTC | CASSPQNGPYEQYF
- | - | TRBJ1-2 | TRBV5-1 | TGCGCCAGCAGGAGGGAAAGCGCTTATTTGGGTGGCTACACCTTC | CASRRESAYLGGYTF
- | - | TRBJ1-2 | TRBV19 | TGTGCCAGTAGGACGGGAGGTGGCTACACCTTC | CASRTGGGYTF
- | - | TRBJ1-2 | TRBV7-2 | TGTGCCAGCAGCTTCGCCAGACCCTATGGCTACACCTTC | CASSFARPYGYTF
- | - | TRBJ2-2 | TRBV5-1 | TGCGCCAGCAGCTCCGTTGGGGCCGGGGAGCTGTTTTTT | CASSSVGAGELFF
- | - | TRBJ2-1 | TRBV7-2 | TGTGCCAGCAGCTTAGGGGTGGGTCCCTACAATGAGCAGTTCTTC | CASSLGVGPYNEQFF
few | - | TRBJ1-1 | TRBV25-1 | TGTGCCAGCGCTGTCAACACTGAAGCTTTCTTT | CASAVNTEAFF